Below, 30 T cell receptor beta chains from the same sample are listed, as sequenced in a study of beta chain features in type 1 diabetes. Isolated RNA was reverse transcribed in full, so expressed TCRB transcripts were sequenced. Assay used: immunoSEQ multiplex PCR; TCRdb lists only in-frame clones, some missing. Found here are hundreds of thousands of clones, roughly 12% of them singletons; the top ten hold more than 0.015%. Sequenced material: naive CD4+ T cells from blood. These receptors came from a man aged 18 to 30 in good health.

The CDR3 nucleotides read TGTGCCAGCAGCTTAGTGACAGGGCCAAACTACGAGCAGTACTTC. Residues: CASSLVTGPNYEQYF. V gene TRBV7-2 combines with J gene TRBJ2-7, with 7 bases lining up with TRBD1. The CDR3 sequence is 15 residues long. Germline V CDR1 and CDR2: SGHTA, FQGNSA. Trimming took 1 base from V and 3 from J; bases not matched to a gene: 6.

Written as DNA, the CDR3 is TGCGCCAGCAGCCAAGACCTAACCTACAATGAGCAGTTCTTC. Its translation: CASSQDLTYNEQFF. The V call is TRBV4-3, the J call TRBJ2-1, with D hard to call. Trimming took 0 bases from V and 2 from J, leaving 5 bases between them. CDR1 and CDR2 (germline): LGHNA, YSLEER. The CDR3 covers 14 residues.

V is TRBV28 and J is TRBJ2-5; the D gene is possibly TRBD1 (5 bases). The J call could be wrong; TRBJ2-7 is a better fit for the DNA end. Germline V CDR1 and CDR2: MDHEN, SYDVKM. The CDR3 has 14 residues. The chain's CDR3 is CASSDTGDSYEQYF. CDR3 DNA: TGTGCCAGCAGTGATACAGGAGACTCCTACGAGCAGTACTTC.

The gene calls are TRBV7-9 and TRBJ2-5, with D unclear. Germline CDR1 is SEHNR and CDR2 is FQNEAQ (reference sequence). The CDR3 is made up of 15 amino acids. V gave up 2 bases and J gave up 0 bases, with 10 bases separating them. The CDR3 protein is CASSLTRQDQETQYF. As DNA, the CDR3 is TGTGCCAGCAGCTTAACTCGGCAGGACCAAGAGACCCAGTACTTC.

This clone was seen more than once but under ten times. The chain combines TRBV18 with TRBJ1-1; tentatively, D is TRBD1 (6 bases). V was pared by 2 bases and J by 1 base, with 14 bases between. The germline gives CDR1 KGHSH, CDR2 LQKENI. The CDR3 length is 16 residues. The CDR3 loop reads CASSPTSPQGNTEAFF. CDR3 bases: TGTGCCAGCTCACCAACCTCGCCACAGGGGAACACTGAAGCTTTCTTT.

Only a few counts were recorded for this clone. This chain joins TRBV28 and TRBJ2-3, with 12 bases lining up with TRBD2. V gave up 7 bases and J gave up 3 bases; unmatched junction bases: 11. The CDR3 is 17 amino acids. Germline CDR1 reads MDHEN; CDR2 reads SYDVKM. The CDR3 reads CASNSPGLAGGTDTQYF. CDR3 nucleotide sequence: TGTGCCAGCAACTCGCCGGGACTAGCGGGCGGAACAGATACGCAGTATTTT.

This clone was counted only a few times. The genes are TRBV28 and TRBJ1-5; 8 nucleotides line up with TRBD1. Germline values: CDR1 MDHEN, CDR2 SYDVKM. Trimming cost V 4 bases and J 2 bases; bases outside gene matches: 1. The CDR3 runs to 14 residues. CDR3 sequence: CASSSTGGNQPQHF. The DNA of the CDR3 is TGTGCCAGCAGTTCGACAGGGGGCAATCAGCCCCAGCATTTT.

This clone turned up a few times. This rearrangement joins TRBV2 to TRBJ2-7, with 8 bases that match TRBD1. Germline loops: CDR1 SNHLY, CDR2 FYNNEI. The CDR3 consists of 16 residues. After removal of 1 base from V and 3 bases from J, the junction contained 8 bases not matched to a gene. CDR3 amino acids: CASSEGWQGAGYEQYF. CDR3 nucleotide sequence: TGTGCCAGCAGTGAAGGATGGCAGGGGGCTGGCTACGAGCAGTACTTC. Full variable domain (missing parts from reference TRBV2 and TRBJ2-7): EPEVTQTPSHQVTQMGQEVILRCVPISNHLYFYWYRQILGQKVEFLVSFYNNEISEKSEIFDDQFSVERPDGSNFTLKIRSTKLEDSAMYFCASSEGWQGAGYEQYFGPGTRLTVT.

J is TRBJ2-7 and V is TRBV6-6, with TRBD1 as a possible D gene (6 bases). The CDR3 is 16 amino acids. V was clipped by 8 bases and J by 0 bases, with 20 bases between them. Germline CDR1 reads MNHNY; CDR2 reads SVGAGI (reference sequence). CDR3 in DNA: TGTGCCAGCGGAACGGCTCCGGGACATTACTCCTACGAGCAGTACTTC. Translation gives CASGTAPGHYSYEQYF.

The chain carries TRBV4-3 and TRBJ2-7, with D uncertain. Trimming removed 0 bases from V and 1 base from J, with 10 bases in between. The CDR3 is made up of 15 amino acids. Germline V gene lookup returns CDR1 LGHNA and CDR2 YSLEER. The CDR3 is CASSQDSILSYEQYF. DNA of the CDR3: TGCGCCAGCAGCCAAGATTCGATACTGTCCTACGAGCAGTACTTC.

The chain links TRBV19 to TRBJ1-1; a possible D gene is TRBD1 (6 bases). Trimming stripped 6 bases from V and 0 bases from J, with 11 bases between. The CDR3 has 14 amino acids. Germline CDR1 and CDR2: LNHDA and SQIVND (reference sequence). The CDR3: CASSRTALNTEAFF. The CDR3 DNA reads TGTGCCAGTAGCAGGACAGCACTGAACACTGAAGCTTTCTTT.

This clone was observed a few times. V and J are TRBV29-1 and TRBJ2-5, with D unclear. The J call may be incorrect, as the DNA end agrees better with TRBJ2-7. The germline V gene encodes CDR1 SQVTM and CDR2 ANQGSEA. The CDR3 loop spans 11 amino acids. CDR3 sequence: CSVVLTYEQYF. The CDR3, as DNA: TGCAGCGTTGTCCTCACCTACGAGCAGTACTTC.

This clone occurred many times. The CDR3 nucleotides read TGCAGCGTTGAAGATCGGGGTAACCCGTCGTTCTTC. Protein sequence: CSVEDRGNPSFF. The J gene is TRBJ2-1, the V gene TRBV29-1; maybe TRBD2 (5 bases). The V gene lost 0 bases and the J gene lost 15 bases, with 15 bases spanning the gap. Germline lookup yields CDR1 SQVTM and CDR2 ANQGSEA. The CDR3 contains 12 residues.

This clone was seen a few times. V usage is TRBV29-1 and J usage is TRBJ2-7; 7 bases align to TRBD1. V was pared by 4 bases and J by 3 bases, with 9 bases of the junction left unmatched. Per germline, CDR1 SQVTM and CDR2 ANQGSEA. The CDR3 runs 14 residues. CDR3 sequence (DNA): TGCAGCGTTGTTAGGGGGACAGCGAACTACGAGCAGTACTTC. Protein product: CSVVRGTANYEQYF.

The chain joins TRBV5-4 to TRBJ1-2, with TRBD1 identical over 7 bases. The CDR3 is 12 amino acids. V lost 7 bases, J lost 8 bases, and 8 bases stayed unmatched. Germline CDR1 SGHNT, CDR2 YYREEE (reference sequence). CDR3 sequence (DNA): TGTGCCAGCGTTGACAGGGCTCAAGGCTACACCTTC. This codes for CASVDRAQGYTF.

This clone showed up just a few times. J is TRBJ2-5 and V is TRBV7-9; D is unresolved. CDR1 is SEHNR, CDR2 FQNEAQ, per germline (reference sequence). The V end lost 4 bases, the J end lost 5 bases, and 14 bases lay between the germline ends. The CDR3 runs 14 residues. The chain's CDR3 is CASSSLVSSETQYF. CDR3 sequence (DNA): TGTGCCAGCAGCTCGTTGGTTAGTTCCGAGACCCAGTACTTC.

Written as DNA, the CDR3 is TGTGCCAGGGGGGGACAGACGCGTGAAAAACTGTTTTTT. This translates into CARGGQTREKLFF. V usage is TRBV9 and J usage is TRBJ1-4; 7 positions match TRBD1. Germline V gene data show CDR1 as SGDLS and CDR2 as YYNGEE. The V and J ends lost 8 bases and 7 bases, in that order; junction bases with no gene match: 8. The CDR3 contains 13 residues.

This clone has only a few counts. V and J are TRBV5-4 and TRBJ1-6; D uncertain. The V and J ends lost 3 bases and 4 bases respectively, with 11 bases between them. The length of the CDR3 is 15 residues. Germline V CDR1 and CDR2: SGHNT, YYREEE (reference sequence). This CDR3 is CASSSTEGYNSPLHF. In DNA, the CDR3 is TGTGCCAGCAGCTCGACTGAAGGATATAATTCACCCCTCCACTTT.

The chain carries TRBV30 and TRBJ1-1; unclear D gene. This CDR3 is built from 15 residues. Trimming removed 0 bases from V and 5 bases from J, with 16 bases in between. The germline gives CDR1 GTSNPN, CDR2 SVGIG (reference sequence). For the CDR3, the DNA is TGTGCCTGGAGTGTAGGTAGACCCCCGAGGACTGAAGCTTTCTTT. The encoded protein is CAWSVGRPPRTEAFF.

This clone was counted between two and nine times. The chain combines TRBV9 with TRBJ2-5; 9 bases align to TRBD1. The CDR3 contains 15 residues. Germline assignment: CDR1 SGDLS and CDR2 YYNGEE. The J segment lost 5 bases and the V segment lost 0 bases, leaving 5 bases of the junction unmatched. CDR3 sequence reads: CASSVAQGARETQYF. CDR3 sequence (DNA): TGTGCCAGCAGCGTAGCACAGGGGGCGCGGGAGACCCAGTACTTC.

This clone came up a few times. This same CDR3 is encoded by further DNA sequences in the sample. The chain recombines TRBV28 with TRBJ1-2, with D unresolved. The CDR3 totals 11 residues. Germline CDR1 is MDHEN and CDR2 is SYDVKM. Trimming took 4 bases from V and 5 from J, leaving 5 bases between them. Written as DNA, the CDR3 is TGTGCCAGCAGTTCGAGTTATGGCTACACCTTC. This codes for CASSSSYGYTF.

This clone was observed a few times. V usage is TRBV6-5 and J usage is TRBJ2-1; a possible D gene is TRBD2 (5 bases). Trimming pared 8 bases from V and 8 bases from J, leaving 13 bases between. Germline assignment: CDR1 MNHEY and CDR2 SVGAGI. The CDR3 covers 12 residues. This CDR3 reads CASEGDFHEQFF. The CDR3, as DNA: TGTGCCAGCGAGGGCGACTTCCATGAGCAGTTCTTC.

The J gene is TRBJ2-7, the V gene TRBV6-1; 9 positions agree with TRBD2. Trimming cost V 5 bases and J 7 bases; bases outside gene matches: 12. The CDR3 totals 15 residues. Germline V gene sequence: CDR1 MNHNS, CDR2 SASEGT. In nucleotides, the CDR3 is TGTGCCAGCAGTCTGGGGGTAGCGGGAGATAAGGAGCAGTACTTC. Protein sequence: CASSLGVAGDKEQYF.

This clone was seen a handful of times. V gene TRBV28 combines with J gene TRBJ2-2; D is unresolved. V gave up 2 bases and J gave up 0 bases, with 7 bases separating them. The germline V gene encodes CDR1 MDHEN and CDR2 SYDVKM. CDR3 length equals 15 residues. The CDR3 spells CASSLIPSNTGELFF. As DNA, the CDR3 is TGTGCCAGCAGTTTAATTCCTTCGAACACCGGGGAGCTGTTTTTT.

Note on this clone: A read error is possible here, since a much larger clone lies one base away. V gene TRBV18 combines with J gene TRBJ2-1; TRBD1 is a possible D gene (6 bases). This CDR3 has 15 amino acids. CDR1 and CDR2 (germline): KGHSH, LQKENI. Trimming removed 7 bases from V and 0 bases from J, with 13 bases in between. CDR3: CASCPGESSYNEQFF. For the CDR3, the DNA is TGTGCCAGCTGTCCAGGGGAGAGCTCCTACAATGAGCAGTTCTTC.

This chain links TRBV9 with TRBJ1-2, with D possibly being TRBD1 (6 bases). The germline CDR1 and CDR2 sequences are SGDLS and YYNGEE. The CDR3 has 14 residues. Between the trimmed V and J ends, which lost 4 bases and 2 bases, there was a span of 12 bases. The CDR3 DNA reads TGTGCCAGCAGCCCCTTGACAGGAAACTATGGCTACACCTTC. This sequence encodes CASSPLTGNYGYTF.

The chain combines TRBV5-4 with TRBJ2-1; 9 positions match TRBD2. The CDR3 sequence is 16 residues long. CDR1 is SGHNT, CDR2 YYREEE, per germline (reference sequence). With 4 bases clipped from V and 10 bases from J, the junction kept 15 bases outside the gene matches. The CDR3 DNA reads TGTGCCAGCAGCGCCGAAGCGGGAGGTGGCTTCGGGGAGCAGTTCTTC. This sequence encodes CASSAEAGGGFGEQFF.

CDR3 sequence reads: CSVVYRAETQYF. DNA for the CDR3: TGCAGCGTCGTGTACAGGGCCGAGACCCAGTACTTC. The chain links TRBV29-1 to TRBJ2-5; perhaps TRBD1 as D (6 bases). CDR1 is SQVTM and CDR2 is ANQGSEA in the germline V gene. This CDR3 is 12 amino acids long. V was clipped by 6 bases and J by 5 bases, with 13 bases between them. Complete variable domain (other parts from reference TRBV29-1 and TRBJ2-5): SAVISQKPSRDICQRGTSLTIQCQVDSQVTMMFWYRQQPGQSLTLIATANQGSEATYESGFVIDKFPISRPNLTFSTLTVSNMSPEDSSIYLCSVVYRAETQYFGPGTRLLVL.

This clone was picked up a small number of times. The chain links TRBV9 to TRBJ2-2, with D possibly TRBD2 on 6 matching bases. V lost 0 bases to trimming and J lost 7 bases, with 10 bases between them. Germline V gives CDR1 SGDLS, CDR2 YYNGEE. The CDR3 spans 14 residues. The CDR3 is CASSVAGSHGELFF. In DNA form, the CDR3 reads TGTGCCAGCAGCGTAGCCGGGAGTCACGGGGAGCTGTTTTTT.

The table lists this clone with a few counts. Compared with germline, one end of the junction differs, possibly owing to a read error. The chain joins TRBV5-1 to TRBJ2-7; D may be TRBD1 (6 bases). This CDR3 comprises 14 residues. The V gene's germline CDR1 is SGHRS and CDR2 YFSETQ. CDR3 residues: CASSLTGQLYEQHF. The CDR3 bases are TGCGCCAGCAGCTTGACCGGACAGCTCTACGAGCAGCACTTC.